Reported below is one T cell receptor beta chain. Antigen: not known. This specimen belongs to a study of cytomegalovirus exposure and HLA in healthy donors. CDR1 is SQVTM and CDR2 is ANQGSEA in the germline V gene. V was clipped by 1 base and J by 8 bases, with 14 bases between them. The CDR3 is made up of 14 amino acids. The assay was immunoSEQ multiplex PCR, and TCRdb's table has in-frame clones only and misses some. The table has 140,000 or so clones, approximately 89% seen once; the top ten hold 0.6% to 0.8%. Overall study findings and caveats: The authors enumerated around 150 TCR beta chains as linked to cytomegalovirus.

Sequenced input: PBMCs. The clonotype was recovered from a young man in good health and CMV-seronegative. The chain has TRBV29-1 and TRBJ1-4; D may be TRBD1 (6 bases). DNA of the CDR3: TGCAGCGTTGAAGTAAGGGGGAGGGAAGAAAAACTGTTTTTT. Residues: CSVEVRGREEKLFF.